Below are 26 T cell receptor beta chains sequenced from a single sample in a study of T-cell memory formation after mild COVID-19. MiXCR, applied by TCRdb to the 5' RACE reads, yields one record per CDR3 protein. This sample has roughly 410,000 distinct CDR3 sequences; about 24% occur once, and the top ten carry about 10%. Sample: PBMCs or a T cell subset sorted from them (not recorded which). Every receptor here comes from an adult woman who had mild COVID-19 (a few samples of this study predate the infection). Cell type and time point are not known.

This clonotype was seen more than once but under ten times. The chain couples TRBV19 to TRBJ1-4; 9 bases line up with TRBD1. In germline, CDR1 is LNHDA, CDR2 SQIVND (reference sequence). Unmatched junction bases numbered 4, after V lost 4 bases and J lost 7 bases. The CDR3 length is 14 residues. This CDR3 is CASSSGTGIEKLFF. DNA of the CDR3: TGTGCCAGTAGTAGCGGGACAGGGATTGAAAAACTGTTTTTT.

This clonotype was recorded once. This rearrangement joins TRBV20-1 to TRBJ1-5; no reliable D call. The V end was cut by 0 bases, the J end by 5 bases, with 8 bases between. Germline CDR1 is DFQATT and CDR2 is SNEGSKA (reference sequence). This CDR3 contains 13 residues. CDR3 DNA sequence: TGCAGTGCTAGAGACAACTCATATCAGCCCCAGCATTTT. This codes for CSARDNSYQPQHF.

This clonotype was counted once. The rearrangement links TRBV12-3 or TRBV12-4 to TRBJ1-3; D is unclear. The CDR3 length is 18 residues. Trimming took off 3 bases at V and 0 bases at J, with 18 bases between the two ends. In DNA form, the CDR3 reads TGTGCCAGCAGTTTCCCCGGCGCGAGCTCCCTCTCTGGAAACACCATATATTTT. Residues: CASSFPGASSLSGNTIYF.

This sequence joins TRBV9 and TRBJ2-5; 8 nucleotides line up with TRBD2. This CDR3 contains 14 residues. Trimming at V came to 6 bases and at J to 3 bases, leaving 7 bases not matched to a gene. The germline CDR1 and CDR2 sequences are SGDLS and YYNGEE. The CDR3 DNA reads as TGTGCCAGCAACCGGGGGGGAGACGAAGAGACCCAGTACTTC. Its protein product is CASNRGGDEETQYF.

This clonotype was counted only a few times. This rearrangement joins TRBV11-2 to TRBJ2-1, with 7 bases aligning to TRBD2. CDR1 and CDR2 from the germline V gene are SGHAT and FQNNGV. The CDR3 runs 17 residues. V gave up 4 bases and J gave up 0 bases; unmatched junction bases: 9. The CDR3 DNA reads TGTGCCAGCAGCTGGGTGCCTCTAGCGGCCTCCTACAATGAGCAGTTCTTC. This sequence encodes CASSWVPLAASYNEQFF.

This chain connects TRBV24-1 to TRBJ2-7; TRBD1 agrees at 10 bases. The CDR3 length is 11 residues. Trimming took 12 bases from V and 5 from J; bases not matched to a gene: 3. Germline V gene lookup returns CDR1 KGHDR and CDR2 SFDVKD. The CDR3 here is CASGTGDEQYF. CDR3 bases: TGTGCCTCGGGGACAGGGGACGAGCAGTACTTC.

This clonotype was seen more than once but under ten times. The genes are TRBV7-9 and TRBJ2-5; a possible D gene is TRBD2 (6 bases). The CDR3 contains 13 residues. Trimming shortened V by 7 bases and J by 4 bases, and 13 bases separated the two germline ends. The germline V gene encodes CDR1 SEHNR and CDR2 FQNEAQ (reference sequence). The CDR3 bases are TGTGCCAGCACCCCTATGGGGGGAGAGACCCAGTACTTC. Its translation: CASTPMGGETQYF.

This clonotype was observed a few times. The chain has TRBV4-1 and TRBJ1-4; D remains ambiguous. Trimming stripped 0 bases from V and 0 bases from J, with 11 bases between. Looked up from germline, CDR1 is MGHRA and CDR2 is YSYEKL. The CDR3 length is 17 residues. The CDR3 sequence: CASSQDELLSTNEKLFF. The CDR3 bases are TGCGCCAGCAGCCAAGATGAGCTTCTTTCAACTAATGAAAAACTGTTTTTT.

This clonotype was seen more than once but under ten times. This rearrangement joins TRBV4-1 to TRBJ1-5, with D unclear. CDR3 length: 14 residues. CDR1 is MGHRA, CDR2 YSYEKL, per germline. The V gene lost 1 base and the J gene lost 1 base, with 5 bases spanning the gap. The DNA of the CDR3 is TGCGCCAGCAGCCAAGTGCCAAGCAATCAGCCCCAGCATTTT. Translated, it gives CASSQVPSNQPQHF.

This clonotype was counted only a few times. The chain links TRBV6-6 to TRBJ2-6; D uncertain. V lost 6 bases to trimming and J lost 0 bases, with 9 bases between them. CDR1 and CDR2 (germline): MNHNY, SVGAGI (reference sequence). The CDR3 runs to 15 residues. CDR3 loop: CASSSAASGANVLTF. As DNA, the CDR3 is TGTGCCAGCAGCTCAGCCGCCTCTGGGGCCAACGTCCTGACTTTC.

This clonotype rates as medium-sized. This rearrangement joins TRBV5-1 to TRBJ2-5, with D tentatively TRBD2 (6 bases). The CDR3 extends over 13 amino acids. Germline loops: CDR1 SGHRS, CDR2 YFSETQ. The V and J ends lost 7 bases and 2 bases respectively, with 12 bases between them. The CDR3 coding sequence is TGCGCCAGCCGTAAAGGACTACAAGAGACCCAGTACTTC. It codes for CASRKGLQETQYF.

V is TRBV7-6 and J is TRBJ2-7; maybe TRBD2 (5 bases). CDR1 SGHVS and CDR2 FNYEAQ come from the germline V gene. V gave up 1 base and J gave up 2 bases, with 9 bases separating them. CDR3 length equals 14 residues. CDR3 region: CASSLDPGTYEQYF. The CDR3 region has the DNA TGTGCCAGCAGCTTAGATCCGGGAACCTACGAGCAGTACTTC.

The chain is built from TRBV11-2 and TRBJ2-1; unclear D gene. The V gene lost 3 bases and the J gene lost 6 bases, with 9 bases spanning the gap. This CDR3 is built from 13 residues. CDR1 is SGHAT, CDR2 FQNNGV, per germline. CDR3 amino acids: CASSLTASNEQFF. The CDR3 DNA is TGTGCCAGCAGCTTGACCGCTAGCAATGAGCAGTTCTTC.

V is TRBV5-6 and J is TRBJ1-1; 7 nucleotides agree with TRBD1. Per germline, CDR1 SGHDT and CDR2 YYEEEE. The CDR3 contains 15 residues. V dropped 2 bases and J dropped 3; count of bases not matched to a gene: 7. CDR3 nucleotide sequence: TGTGCCAGCAGCTTAAGTAGGCAGGGGGACACTGAAGCTTTCTTT. It encodes CASSLSRQGDTEAFF. Using reference TRBV5-6 and TRBJ1-1 for the parts outside the CDR3, the full variable domain is DAGVTQSPTHLIKTRGQQVTLRCSPKSGHDTVSWYQQALGQGPQFIFQYYEEEERQRGNFPDRFSGHQFPNYSSELNVNALLLGDSALYLCASSLSRQGDTEAFFGQGTRLTVV.

Only a few counts were recorded for this clonotype. V usage is TRBV12-3 or TRBV12-4 and J usage is TRBJ2-2; D is undetermined. The CDR3 length is 14 residues. V lost 5 bases and J 5 bases, leaving 12 bases between the germline ends. The CDR3: CASSMKSWTGELFF. CDR3 in DNA: TGTGCCAGCAGTATGAAATCTTGGACCGGGGAGCTGTTTTTT.

V usage is TRBV5-1 and J usage is TRBJ2-7, with 8 bases identical to TRBD1. In germline, CDR1 is SGHRS, CDR2 YFSETQ. V was clipped by 4 bases and J by 7 bases; unmatched bases: 13. The CDR3 has 15 amino acids. The CDR3 is CASSLLTGQGGEQYF. CDR3 bases: TGCGCCAGCAGCCTACTAACCGGACAGGGTGGTGAGCAGTACTTC.

This clonotype was detected only a few times. V gene TRBV18 combines with J gene TRBJ1-1; D may be TRBD1 (6 bases). The V gene's germline CDR1 is KGHSH and CDR2 LQKENI. V lost 6 bases and J lost 5, with 13 bases in between. The length of the CDR3 is 13 residues. CDR3 sequence (DNA): TGTGCCAGCTCCAGGGGAGGCCAGACTGAAGCTTTCTTT. It encodes CASSRGGQTEAFF.

This clonotype was observed a handful of times. The chain combines TRBV5-5 with TRBJ2-3; D gene ambiguous. The germline CDR1 and CDR2 sequences are SGHKS and YYEKEE (reference sequence). This CDR3 region has 12 residues. Trimming stripped 4 bases from V and 2 bases from J, with 5 bases between. CDR3 in amino acids: CASSADTDTQYF. The CDR3, as DNA: TGTGCCAGCAGCGCGGACACAGATACGCAGTATTTT.

This clonotype was observed a handful of times. The chain has TRBV29-1 and TRBJ1-2; D gene ambiguous. V was cut by 4 bases and J by 6 bases, with 6 bases left in between. Germline CDR1 SQVTM, CDR2 ANQGSEA. The CDR3 is made up of 10 amino acids. The CDR3 is CSVVSNGYTF. CDR3 DNA sequence: TGCAGCGTTGTCAGTAATGGCTACACCTTC. Together with reference TRBV29-1 and TRBJ1-2, the CDR3 gives the full variable domain: SAVISQKPSRDICQRGTSLTIQCQVDSQVTMMFWYRQQPGQSLTLIATANQGSEATYESGFVIDKFPISRPNLTFSTLTVSNMSPEDSSIYLCSVVSNGYTFGSGTRLTVV.

In this sample, this clonotype turned up many times. This chain connects TRBV20-1 to TRBJ2-1; 11 bases align to TRBD2. CDR1 is DFQATT and CDR2 is SNEGSKA in the germline V gene (reference sequence). This CDR3 has 14 residues. The CDR3 sequence: CSSSPGLAVGEQFF. CDR3 coding DNA: TGCTCCTCCTCACCGGGACTAGCGGTCGGTGAGCAGTTCTTC.

This clonotype came up a few times. The chain couples TRBV5-1 to TRBJ2-2; 10 nucleotides agree with TRBD2. With 4 bases clipped from V and 2 bases from J, the junction kept 5 bases outside the gene matches. Per germline, CDR1 SGHRS and CDR2 YFSETQ. CDR3 length equals 16 residues. The CDR3 DNA is TGCGCCAGCAGCCGTACTAGCGGGATAAACACCGGGGAGCTGTTTTTT. Translating gives CASSRTSGINTGELFF.

This clonotype was detected a few times. The V and J genes are TRBV7-2 and TRBJ2-1; D possibly corresponds to TRBD2 (6 bases). V lost 2 bases to trimming and J lost 10 bases, with 15 bases between them. The V gene's germline CDR1 is SGHTA and CDR2 FQGNSA. The CDR3 extends over 14 amino acids. The CDR3 spells CASSLNGRGAEQFF. DNA for the CDR3: TGTGCCAGCAGCTTAAACGGGCGGGGAGCCGAGCAGTTCTTC.

This clonotype has just a few counts. This chain joins TRBV2 and TRBJ1-3, with 8 nucleotides matching TRBD1. V lost 1 base and J lost 0; bases outside the gene matches: 5. The CDR3 loop spans 17 amino acids. Per the germline V gene, CDR1 is SNHLY and CDR2 is FYNNEI. CDR3 sequence (DNA): TGTGCCAGCAGTGAAGAAGGGACAGGCCTCTCTGGAAACACCATATATTTT. Protein: CASSEEGTGLSGNTIYF.

This sequence joins TRBV24-1 and TRBJ2-2; D unresolved. This CDR3 is 14 amino acids long. Per the germline V gene, CDR1 is KGHDR and CDR2 is SFDVKD. V gave up 0 bases and J gave up 1 base, with 2 bases separating them. The CDR3 loop reads CATSDLMNTGELFF. CDR3 DNA sequence: TGTGCCACCAGTGATTTGATGAACACCGGGGAGCTGTTTTTT.

This chain uses TRBV29-1 with TRBJ1-1; 7 bases line up with TRBD1. The ends lost 6 bases at V and 1 base at J; junction bases unmatched: 11. The CDR3 is 15 amino acids. Germline V gives CDR1 SQVTM, CDR2 ANQGSEA. The CDR3, as DNA: TGCAGCGTAAAGGGGGCCTTAGTATCGAACACTGAAGCTTTCTTT. As protein: CSVKGALVSNTEAFF.

This clonotype was seen a few times. The gene calls are TRBV29-1 and TRBJ2-7; D unresolved. Germline loops: CDR1 SQVTM, CDR2 ANQGSEA. The V gene lost 1 base and the J gene lost 3 bases, with 16 bases spanning the gap. The CDR3 sequence is 15 residues long. The CDR3 is CSVEAPSVGSYEQYF. For the CDR3, the DNA is TGCAGCGTTGAAGCCCCATCCGTTGGCAGCTACGAGCAGTACTTC.